The entry below describes one TCR beta chain. Its specificity is unknown. These data come from a study of T cell responses to AZD1222 COVID-19 vaccine. Assay: immunoSEQ multiplex PCR; the TCRdb copy retains only in-frame clones and omits some. The top ten hold around 3.8% of the sample, which has 150,000 or so clones, about 94% seen once. Study findings and constraints: Reportedly, close to half of spike-specific TCRs are directed against unmutated variant regions.

The V and J ends lost 0 bases and 1 base respectively, with 11 bases between them. The length of the CDR3 is 15 residues. CDR1 and CDR2 (germline): SGHRS, YFSETQ. The receptor's source is an adult in good health. The sample was peripheral blood, taken on day 0 of AZD1222 vaccination. V is TRBV5-1 and J is TRBJ2-7; no clear D gene. The DNA of the CDR3 is TGCGCCAGCAGCTTGGGTGGCGCCAATTCCTACGAGCAGTACTTC. Translation: CASSLGGANSYEQYF.